This passage covers 12 T cell receptor beta chains from one sample sequenced in a study of blood T cell repertoires in COVID-19. The repertoire was sequenced with immunoSEQ multiplex PCR; TCRdb's copy has only in-frame clones and lacks some. The sample holds hundreds of thousands of clones; around 88% are singletons and the top ten take about 1.2%. What was sequenced was PBMCs or T cells enriched from blood (not recorded which). Every receptor here comes from a woman between 35 and 50 years old with acute COVID-19.

The chain combines TRBV19 with TRBJ1-2, with TRBD1 matching 9 bases. CDR3 length: 18 amino acids. Germline-derived CDR1 and CDR2 are LNHDA and SQIVND (reference sequence). V trimming: 1 base; J trimming: 8 bases; junction bases outside the gene matches: 17. CDR3 DNA sequence: TGTGCCAGTAGTATAGCGGGGTCCGGACAGGGGAGGTGGGGCGGCTACACCTTC. Its translation is CASSIAGSGQGRWGGYTF. The full variable domain, its missing parts supplied by reference TRBV19 and TRBJ1-2, is DGGITQSPKYLFRKEGQNVTLSCEQNLNHDAMYWYRQDPGQGLRLIYYSQIVNDFQKGDIAEGYSVSREKKESFPLTVTSAQKNPTAFYLCASSIAGSGQGRWGGYTFGSGTRLTVV.

V gene TRBV9 combines with J gene TRBJ1-3; TRBD1 matches 8 bases. This CDR3 is 17 amino acids long. Germline loops: CDR1 SGDLS, CDR2 YYNGEE. V lost 0 bases and J lost 2; bases outside the gene matches: 7. CDR3 sequence reads: CASSVAGTGGTGNTIYF. The CDR3 bases are TGTGCCAGCAGCGTAGCAGGGACAGGTGGAACTGGAAACACCATATATTTT.

J is TRBJ1-1 and V is TRBV28, with a tentative D call TRBD1 (6 bases). Germline CDR1 is MDHEN and CDR2 is SYDVKM. V was clipped by 5 bases and J by 5 bases, with 12 bases between them. The CDR3 has 13 residues. The CDR3 DNA reads TGTGCCAGCAGTGTACAGGGCCGGACTGAAGCTTTCTTT. This encodes CASSVQGRTEAFF.

The chain has TRBV30 and TRBJ1-6; D is unclear. CDR1 and CDR2 (germline): GTSNPN, SVGIG (reference sequence). CDR3 size: 16 residues. V was cut by 0 bases and J by 0 bases, with 9 bases left in between. The CDR3, as DNA: TGTGCCTGGAGTGTGAGGGCGAGCTCCTATAATTCACCCCTCCACTTT. Encoded protein: CAWSVRASSYNSPLHF.

V is TRBV30 and J is TRBJ2-3; 8 positions agree with TRBD2. The CDR3 extends over 15 amino acids. Germline CDR1 is GTSNPN and CDR2 is SVGIG (reference sequence). V lost 3 bases, J lost 1 base, and 6 bases stayed unmatched. CDR3 nucleotides: TGTGCCTGGAGCGTGGGGACTAGGGGCACAGATACGCAGTATTTT. This encodes CAWSVGTRGTDTQYF. Variable domain in full (rest from reference TRBV30 and TRBJ2-3): SQTIHQWPATLVQPVGSPLSLECTVEGTSNPNLYWYRQAAGRGLQLLFYSVGIGQISSEVPQNLSASRPQDRQFILSSKKLLLSDSGFYLCAWSVGTRGTDTQYFGPGTRLTVL.

The count of this clone is one. The chain employs TRBV28 and TRBJ2-2, with unresolved D. The CDR3 contains 14 residues. V shed 7 bases and J shed 0 bases, with 9 bases lying between them. CDR1 MDHEN and CDR2 SYDVKM come from the germline V gene. CDR3 coding DNA: TGTGCCAGCAAAGAGAACCCGAACACCGGGGAGCTGTTTTTT. Encoded protein: CASKENPNTGELFF.

The chain carries TRBV6-5 and TRBJ1-1, with D tentatively TRBD1 (5 bases). CDR3 length: 15 residues. Germline assignment: CDR1 MNHEY and CDR2 SVGAGI. Trimming removed 7 bases from V and 4 bases from J, with 19 bases in between. The CDR3 spells CASNPRWQGGTEAFF. DNA for the CDR3: TGTGCCAGCAATCCACGGTGGCAGGGAGGCACTGAAGCTTTCTTT.

This sequence joins TRBV18 and TRBJ1-1; unclear D gene. Trimming cost V 0 bases and J 2 bases, with 10 bases left between them. Germline CDR1 is KGHSH and CDR2 is LQKENI. The length of the CDR3 is 15 residues. CDR3 amino acids: CASSPPYGINTEAFF. CDR3 nucleotide sequence: TGTGCCAGCTCACCACCGTACGGGATAAACACTGAAGCTTTCTTT.

This chain uses TRBV28 with TRBJ2-7; 13 bases are a match to TRBD2. Trimming removed 5 bases from V and 2 bases from J; junction bases left unmatched: 3. Germline CDR1 MDHEN, CDR2 SYDVKM. This CDR3 is built from 15 residues. In DNA form, the CDR3 reads TGTGCCAGCAGTCAGACTAGCGGGAGGACCTACGAGCAGTACTTC. Its translation is CASSQTSGRTYEQYF.

The DNA for the CDR3 is TGTGCCAGCACCTCGACTAGCCGCGTCTACGAGCAGTACGTC. Protein product: CASTSTSRVYEQYV. The V call is TRBV5-6, the J call TRBJ2-7; TRBD2 matches at 7 bases. CDR1 is SGHDT and CDR2 is YYEEEE in the germline V gene. The CDR3 has 14 residues. Trimming removed 6 bases from V and 3 bases from J; junction bases left unmatched: 9.

The CDR3 region is CASRKQGSDTQYF. The CDR3 DNA sequence: TGTGCCAGCAGGAAACAGGGTTCAGATACGCAGTATTTT. V usage is TRBV28 and J usage is TRBJ2-3, with D possibly being TRBD1 (6 bases). Germline assignment: CDR1 MDHEN and CDR2 SYDVKM. This CDR3 region has 13 residues. Trimming removed 6 bases at V and 4 bases at J, with 11 bases between. Full variable domain (missing parts from reference TRBV28 and TRBJ2-3): DVKVTQSSRYLVKRTGEKVFLECVQDMDHENMFWYRQDPGLGLRLIYFSYDVKMKEKGDIPEGYSVSREKKERFSLILESASTNQTSMYLCASRKQGSDTQYFGPGTRLTVL.

The J gene is TRBJ2-1, the V gene TRBV10-3; 11 bases line up with TRBD2. This CDR3 has 15 residues. Trimming at V came to 4 bases and at J to 2 bases, leaving 1 base not matched to a gene. Germline lookup yields CDR1 ENHRY and CDR2 SYGVKD. The CDR3 region has the DNA TGTGCCATCAGTGCGACTAGCGGGACCTACAATGAGCAGTTCTTC. It translates to CAISATSGTYNEQFF.